The 14 T cell receptor beta chains below all came from one sample that was sequenced in a study of T cell responses to AZD1222 COVID-19 vaccine. Only in-frame clones appear in the TCRdb table, and some are missing; sequencing was by immunoSEQ multiplex PCR. The sample has under 150,000 clones, almost 95% seen once. Source: peripheral blood, taken 28 days after the second AZD1222 dose. The receptors come from an adult who received the AZD1222 COVID-19 vaccine.

The genes are TRBV19 and TRBJ1-1, with 7 positions matching TRBD1. Germline V gene data show CDR1 as LNHDA and CDR2 as SQIVND (reference sequence). The V gene end was trimmed by 8 bases and the J gene end by 1 base; junction bases not matched to a gene: 7. CDR3 length: 14 amino acids. This CDR3 reads CASEPGGKNTEAFF. CDR3 sequence (DNA): TGTGCCAGTGAGCCAGGGGGTAAGAACACTGAAGCTTTCTTT.

This clone was counted once. This rearrangement joins TRBV6-5 to TRBJ1-1, with 7 bases matching TRBD1. V lost 8 bases, J lost 7 bases, and 4 bases stayed unmatched. The germline CDR1 and CDR2 sequences are MNHEY and SVGAGI. The CDR3 spans 11 residues. CDR3 in DNA: TGTGCCAGCTCAGGGGGGAGTGAAGCTTTCTTT. Protein product: CASSGGSEAFF.

The chain combines TRBV11-2 with TRBJ2-3; the D is unclear. CDR1 and CDR2 (germline): SGHAT, FQNNGV. The CDR3 spans 14 residues. Deletions cut 1 base from V and 2 bases from J, with 7 bases between. CDR3 DNA: TGTGCCAGCAGCTTAGGTACGAACACAGATACGCAGTATTTT. It codes for CASSLGTNTDTQYF.

The chain has TRBV19 and TRBJ1-5; D gene uncertain. V lost 6 bases and J lost 3, with 21 bases in between. The CDR3 covers 17 residues. Germline V lookup: CDR1 LNHDA, CDR2 SQIVND (reference sequence). The CDR3 nucleotides are TGTGCCAGTAGCCCCCTGGGGTTGCTAGCATTCAATCAGCCCCAGCATTTT. This translates into CASSPLGLLAFNQPQHF.

The chain has TRBV4-3 and TRBJ2-3, with TRBD1 matching over 9 bases. Per germline, CDR1 LGHNA and CDR2 YSLEER. The CDR3 is 18 amino acids. J lost 3 bases, V lost 4 bases, and 14 bases had no gene match. CDR3 DNA sequence: TGCGCCAGCAGCCCCCAACCCGGGACAGGGAGTACAACAGATACGCAGTATTTT. Amino acids: CASSPQPGTGSTTDTQYF.

In its sample, this clone was seen once. This rearrangement joins TRBV6-5 to TRBJ1-1; weak D call: TRBD1 (5 bases). V dropped 1 base and J dropped 5 bases, with 17 bases sitting between them. Germline V lookup: CDR1 MNHEY, CDR2 SVGAGI. CDR3 length equals 16 residues. The CDR3 region is CASSYFERRGETEAFF. The DNA of the CDR3 is TGTGCCAGCAGTTACTTCGAGAGGCGGGGGGAGACTGAAGCTTTCTTT.

CDR3 nucleotide sequence: TGTGCCAGCAGCACAGGGTTGAACACTGAAGCTTTCTTT. This translates into CASSTGLNTEAFF. The V gene is TRBV7-3, the J gene TRBJ1-1; maybe TRBD1 (6 bases). V shed 5 bases and J shed 0 bases, with 7 bases lying between them. Germline V lookup: CDR1 SGHTA, CDR2 FQGTGA. The CDR3 has 13 amino acids.

The chain couples TRBV20-1 to TRBJ1-1, with unresolved D. V lost 1 base and J 5 bases, leaving 5 bases between the germline ends. Germline V CDR1 and CDR2: DFQATT, SNEGSKA (reference sequence). The CDR3 totals 11 residues. CDR3 in amino acids: CSARGETEAFF. CDR3 DNA sequence: TGCAGTGCTAGAGGGGAGACTGAAGCTTTCTTT.

Written as DNA, the CDR3 is TGTGCCTGGAGTAAAGTTAGCGGGAATGAGCAGTTCTTC. Protein sequence: CAWSKVSGNEQFF. The chain recombines TRBV30 with TRBJ2-1; TRBD2 agrees at 7 bases. Germline CDR1 reads GTSNPN; CDR2 reads SVGIG (reference sequence). V gave up 2 bases and J gave up 7 bases; unmatched junction bases: 5. The CDR3 extends over 13 amino acids.

The chain joins TRBV24-1 to TRBJ2-1, with 14 bases identical to TRBD2. V dropped 3 bases and J dropped 10; count of bases not matched to a gene: 7. Germline CDR1 is KGHDR and CDR2 is SFDVKD. The CDR3 consists of 16 residues. This CDR3 reads CATSDGGLAGAKEQFF. The CDR3 DNA sequence: TGTGCCACCAGTGATGGGGGACTAGCGGGAGCCAAGGAGCAGTTCTTC.

The V gene is TRBV4-2, the J gene TRBJ1-2; unclear D gene. The CDR3 is 15 amino acids. Germline lookup yields CDR1 LGHNA and CDR2 YNFKEQ. V was trimmed by 0 bases and J by 8 bases, leaving 16 bases between them. CDR3 residues: CASSQEWSSGKGYTF. CDR3 DNA sequence: TGTGCCAGCAGCCAAGAGTGGTCGTCCGGAAAAGGCTACACCTTC.

The chain recombines TRBV18 with TRBJ2-7, with 8 bases lining up with TRBD1. J gave up 2 bases and V 4 bases, and 7 bases lay outside the gene matches. Germline V gene lookup returns CDR1 KGHSH and CDR2 LQKENI. CDR3 size: 15 residues. The CDR3 nucleotides are TGTGCCAGCTCACGGAGTCAGGGGGCCCCCTACGAGCAGTACTTC. Protein sequence: CASSRSQGAPYEQYF.

The chain links TRBV7-6 to TRBJ1-3; D perhaps matches TRBD1 (6 bases). The ends were cut back, 5 bases at V and 0 bases at J, with 14 bases in the middle. Germline V gene data show CDR1 as SGHVS and CDR2 as FNYEAQ. The CDR3 covers 16 residues. The CDR3 sequence is CASSNRAMSSGNTIYF. CDR3 DNA: TGTGCCAGCAGCAACAGGGCAATGAGCTCTGGAAACACCATATATTTT.

This chain links TRBV2 with TRBJ1-1; possibly TRBD1 for D (5 bases). The CDR3 extends over 15 amino acids. V lost 5 bases, J lost 5 bases, and 18 bases lay in between. Germline V gives CDR1 SNHLY, CDR2 FYNNEI. DNA for the CDR3: TGTGCCAGCAGTTGGAGTCGCGATCAGGGAACTGAAGCTTTCTTT. Translation gives CASSWSRDQGTEAFF.